This T cell receptor (beta chain) comes out of a study of blood T cell repertoires in COVID-19. Seattle's enrolled individuals joined amid active infection and were then monitored longitudinally. Germline values: CDR1 SGHTA, CDR2 FQGTGA. V lost 5 bases, J lost 4 bases, and 11 bases lay in between. The CDR3 is made up of 13 amino acids. Methods used by the authors: From reference gene primer amplification, estimates of nucleated cell counts were derived. Assay used: immunoSEQ multiplex PCR; TCRdb lists only in-frame clones, some missing. V and J calls plus clone size are reproduced from that table; the DNA served to infer D and trimming. The repertoire includes some 180,000 clones, 75% to 90% of them detected once, and about 6.7% sits in the top ten.

The chain recombines TRBV7-3 with TRBJ1-2; a weak D match, TRBD1 (5 bases). Sequenced: peripheral blood. The receptor was isolated from a woman between 35 and 50 years old with COVID-19, enrolled during active disease. The CDR3 region is CASSPGRVYGYTF. The CDR3 DNA sequence: TGTGCCAGCAGCCCAGGGAGGGTCTATGGCTACACCTTC.